The clone carrying this T cell receptor (beta chain) is a singleton in its sample. MiXCR was run by TCRdb on the RT-PCR reads, yielding one entry per CDR3 protein. The data contain about 700,000 distinct CDR3 sequences, approximately 15% of them singletons. This entry belongs to a study of response to subunit inactivated influenza vaccine. This receptor was taken from a middle-aged man who received an inactivated influenza vaccine. The sequenced sample was PBMCs from blood, obtained 14 to 15 days before vaccination.

CDR3 loop: CASSSISGPYEQYF. The CDR3 nucleotides read TGTGCCAGCAGTTCTATCTCAGGGCCCTACGAGCAGTACTTC. The chain has TRBV12-3 or TRBV12-4 and TRBJ2-7; tentatively, D is TRBD1 (5 bases). CDR3 length: 14 residues. V dropped 4 bases and J dropped 2 bases, with 12 bases sitting between them.